Presented here are 2 T cell receptor beta chains from one specimen sequenced in a study of shared clonotypes between healthy human individuals (dated by TCRdb to about 2020). Libraries were made using the immunoSEQ multiplex PCR assay. As stored in TCRdb, this immuneACCESS dataset retains in-frame rearrangements with V and J assigned. A fraction of the clones does not appear; measured against another copy, unresolved V genes explain less than half of the discrepancy, and the remainder lacks a known reason. Here the sample has a few million clones; around nine tenths occur a single time. In total, the top ten clones hold 0.14% of the sample. Input material: naive CD4+ T cells sorted from blood. The cell subset or site label on this specimen signifies: CD45RA+ positively selected. These receptors were taken from a man between 18 and 29 years old in good health.

J is TRBJ2-6 and V is TRBV6-1; weak D call: TRBD1 (6 bases). There are 18 residues in the CDR3. The germline CDR1 and CDR2 sequences are MNHNS and SASEGT. Deletions cut 2 bases from V and 2 bases from J, with 16 bases between. This CDR3 reads CASSERRGPGAGANVLTF. CDR3 nucleotides: TGTGCCAGCAGTGAAAGAAGGGGACCAGGGGCTGGGGCCAACGTCCTGACTTTC.

The chain joins TRBV7-2 to TRBJ2-7, with TRBD2 matching 8 bases. Germline V CDR1 and CDR2: SGHTA, FQGNSA. The length of the CDR3 is 15 residues. Trimming at V came to 5 bases and at J to 0 bases, leaving 6 bases not matched to a gene. The CDR3, as DNA: TGTGCCAGCAGCCCAGCGGGAGTTGGCTCCTACGAGCAGTACTTC. This sequence encodes CASSPAGVGSYEQYF.